What follows are 22 T cell receptor beta chains derived from one specimen sequenced in a study of post-analysis software for immune sequencing data. These receptors are not linked to any known antigen. Built from TCR beta cDNA, the libraries had unique molecular identifiers in them. In TCRdb, the PCR reads were re-called with MiXCR into one record per CDR3 protein. The profile shows hundreds of thousands of distinct CDR3 sequences, about 32% of them singletons. Study findings and constraints: There were five or six TRBV segments more frequent in patients than controls, and TRBV5-6, TRBV5-1 and TRBV20-1 were among them.

The specimen sequenced was blood. The receptors come from a girl aged 5-17 years with multiple sclerosis.

This clonotype was recorded a few times. The chain joins TRBV7-9 to TRBJ1-4; D is undetermined. Germline V CDR1 and CDR2: SEHNR, FQNEAQ (reference sequence). CDR3 length: 12 residues. The V gene lost 1 base and the J gene lost 11 bases, with 8 bases spanning the gap. The CDR3 reads CASSLDDVKLFF. The CDR3 region has the DNA TGTGCCAGCAGCTTAGACGACGTTAAACTGTTTTTT.

This clonotype turned up a few times. The chain employs TRBV28 and TRBJ2-1; 12 positions match TRBD2. The germline CDR1 and CDR2 sequences are MDHEN and SYDVKM. The length of the CDR3 is 19 residues. The junction had 12 bases not matched to a gene; V was cut back by 6 bases and J by 0 bases. The CDR3 is CASRPPGTSGWSSYNEQFF. DNA of the CDR3: TGTGCCAGCAGACCCCCCGGGACTAGCGGGTGGAGCTCCTACAATGAGCAGTTCTTC.

In the case of this clonotype: A junction boundary mismatches the germline segment, possibly from a read error. In DNA, the CDR3 is TGTCCCAGCAGTTTGGGAAGGGCTAGCGGTCGAGATACGCAGTATTTT. It specifies CPSSLGRASGRDTQYF. V and J are TRBV28 and TRBJ2-3, with 7 bases identical to TRBD2. The CDR3 consists of 16 residues. Germline V gene data show CDR1 as MDHEN and CDR2 as SYDVKM.

The chain carries TRBV20-1 and TRBJ2-1, with D unresolved. The CDR3 extends over 14 amino acids. V lost 3 bases and J lost 0, with 9 bases in between. Germline lookup yields CDR1 DFQATT and CDR2 SNEGSKA (reference sequence). For the CDR3, the DNA is TGCAGTGCTAGTAGCCCCGGCTCCTACAATGAGCAGTTCTTC. Translated, it gives CSASSPGSYNEQFF.

The rearrangement joins TRBV5-5 to TRBJ2-7; TRBD2 is a possible D gene (6 bases). Germline V gene lookup returns CDR1 SGHKS and CDR2 YYEKEE (reference sequence). This CDR3 comprises 15 residues. Trimming took off 1 base at V and 2 bases at J, with 13 bases between the two ends. The CDR3 sequence is CASSLSGERAYEQYF. CDR3 sequence (DNA): TGTGCCAGCAGCTTGTCGGGGGAGAGAGCCTACGAGCAGTACTTC. Full variable domain (missing parts from reference TRBV5-5 and TRBJ2-7): DAGVTQSPTHLIKTRGQQVTLRCSPISGHKSVSWYQQVLGQGPQFIFQYYEKEERGRGNFPDRFSARQFPNYSSELNVNALLLGDSALYLCASSLSGERAYEQYFGPGTRLTVT.

This clonotype was picked up a small number of times. J is TRBJ2-7 and V is TRBV6-2 or TRBV6-3, with unresolved D. Deletions cut 6 bases from V and 7 bases from J, with 28 bases between. Germline CDR1 MNHEY, CDR2 SVGEGT. The CDR3 is 17 amino acids. Here the CDR3 DNA reads TGTGCCAGCAGACCAATTTCTACCGCCAGGCCCGAACTTGAGCAGTACTTC. It encodes CASRPISTARPELEQYF.

This clonotype was counted only a few times. The chain recombines TRBV7-2 with TRBJ1-6; D not certain. Between the trimmed V and J ends, which lost 2 bases and 14 bases, there was a span of 16 bases. Germline CDR1 SGHTA, CDR2 FQGNSA. This CDR3 has 14 amino acids. The CDR3 nucleotides are TGTGCCAGCAGCTTACGGGCCGGGGTAGGAGCCCTCCACTTT. Amino acid sequence: CASSLRAGVGALHF.

This clonotype occurred a few times. CDR3 DNA sequence: TGTGCCAGCAGCTTATACATTCCGGGAGACTATGGCTACACCTTC. The encoded protein is CASSLYIPGDYGYTF. The chain joins TRBV7-9 to TRBJ1-2; D gene unclear. The CDR3 has 15 amino acids. V was cut by 2 bases and J by 3 bases, with 13 bases left in between. Germline V CDR1 and CDR2: SEHNR, FQNEAQ (reference sequence).

This clonotype was picked up a small number of times. The gene calls are TRBV20-1 and TRBJ2-7; 8 positions agree with TRBD2. V lost 6 bases to trimming and J lost 5 bases; unmatched junction nucleotides: 12. From germline, CDR1 is DFQATT and CDR2 SNEGSKA (reference sequence). The CDR3 covers 14 residues. This CDR3 is CSALAGGLRHEQYF. DNA for the CDR3: TGCAGTGCCCTGGCGGGAGGACTAAGACACGAGCAGTACTTC.

The CDR3 coding sequence is TGTGCCAGCAGTTACTCGATTCAGGGGAGCTCCTATAATTCACCCCTCCACTTT. This encodes CASSYSIQGSSYNSPLHF. The rearrangement uses TRBV6-5 and TRBJ1-6; D perhaps matches TRBD1 (6 bases). Germline values: CDR1 MNHEY, CDR2 SVGAGI. Trimming pared 0 bases from V and 0 bases from J, leaving 12 bases between. The CDR3 covers 18 residues.

The chain links TRBV10-3 to TRBJ2-2; 8 bases agree with TRBD1. CDR3 length: 17 amino acids. Trimming at V came to 2 bases and at J to 1 base, leaving 6 bases not matched to a gene. From germline, CDR1 is ENHRY and CDR2 SYGVKD. The CDR3 sequence is CAISEGFGTGNTGELFF. The CDR3 region has the DNA TGTGCCATCAGTGAGGGTTTTGGGACAGGGAACACCGGGGAGCTGTTTTTT.

The chain joins TRBV14 to TRBJ2-1; no reliable D call. The CDR3 consists of 13 residues. Germline loops: CDR1 SGHDN, CDR2 FVKESK. The ends were cut back, 6 bases at V and 7 bases at J, with 13 bases in the middle. The CDR3 spells CASSPRSWNEQFF. The CDR3, as DNA: TGTGCCAGCAGTCCGAGATCGTGGAATGAGCAGTTCTTC.

The CDR3 spells CASSLFSGGVGEQYF. Here the CDR3 DNA reads TGTGCCAGCAGCTTATTCTCGGGAGGAGTAGGCGAGCAGTACTTC. This chain uses TRBV7-2 with TRBJ2-5; 7 nucleotides match TRBD2. The J call is in doubt because the DNA end fits TRBJ2-7 better. CDR3 length equals 15 residues. Looked up from germline, CDR1 is SGHTA and CDR2 is FQGNSA.

The chain is built from TRBV12-3 or TRBV12-4 and TRBJ2-3; 7 bases agree with TRBD2. V lost 8 bases to trimming and J lost 9 bases; unmatched junction nucleotides: 17. This CDR3 spans 15 amino acids. The CDR3, as DNA: TGTGCCAGCTGCCCGCCAGCGGGGCGCCCAGGAACGCAGTATTTT. Its translation is CASCPPAGRPGTQYF.

The rearrangement links TRBV6-2 or TRBV6-3 to TRBJ2-7; maybe TRBD1 (5 bases). V lost 2 bases and J 2 bases, leaving 7 bases between the germline ends. There are 13 residues in the CDR3. CDR1 is MNHEY, CDR2 SVGEGT, per germline. CDR3 in amino acids: CASSYATAYEQYF. The CDR3 DNA follows: TGTGCCAGCAGTTACGCGACAGCCTACGAGCAGTACTTC.

The rearrangement uses TRBV20-1 and TRBJ2-3; D is undetermined. Germline lookup yields CDR1 DFQATT and CDR2 SNEGSKA (reference sequence). V shed 0 bases and J shed 6 bases, with 16 bases lying between them. CDR3 size: 15 residues. DNA for the CDR3: TGCAGTGCTAGAGATAACGGCGCATGGCCCGATACGCAGTATTTT. Translated: CSARDNGAWPDTQYF.

This clonotype was counted at least ten times. The V call is TRBV6-4, the J call TRBJ2-1; D is ambiguous. The V and J ends lost 4 bases and 7 bases respectively, with 17 bases between them. The CDR3 totals 15 residues. Per the germline V gene, CDR1 is MRHNA and CDR2 is SNTAGT. CDR3 region: CASSVNFALANEQFF. Written as DNA, the CDR3 is TGTGCCAGCAGTGTCAATTTTGCCCTGGCGAATGAGCAGTTCTTC.

The chain combines TRBV7-2 with TRBJ1-1; D not certain. Germline V gene data show CDR1 as SGHTA and CDR2 as FQGNSA. This CDR3 contains 17 residues. V dropped 5 bases and J dropped 0 bases, with 19 bases sitting between them. The CDR3 DNA reads TGTGCCAGCAGCCGGACGAACACCTTCGGCCTGAACACTGAAGCTTTCTTT. This codes for CASSRTNTFGLNTEAFF.

This chain connects TRBV20-1 to TRBJ2-5; 10 bases map to TRBD2. The CDR3 consists of 16 residues. The germline CDR1 and CDR2 sequences are DFQATT and SNEGSKA (reference sequence). V lost 5 bases to trimming and J lost 1 base; unmatched junction nucleotides: 10. The CDR3 loop reads CSAPNLAGVTQETQYF. CDR3 sequence (DNA): TGCAGTGCTCCTAATCTAGCGGGGGTAACCCAAGAGACCCAGTACTTC.

The rearrangement links TRBV2 to TRBJ2-5; 8 nucleotides agree with TRBD2. The CDR3 sequence is 14 residues long. Germline CDR1 reads SNHLY; CDR2 reads FYNNEI. V dropped 1 base and J dropped 4; count of bases not matched to a gene: 2. The CDR3 loop reads CASSEVAGRETQYF. The DNA of the CDR3 is TGTGCCAGCAGTGAAGTAGCGGGGCGAGAGACCCAGTACTTC.

This chain joins TRBV28 and TRBJ2-7; no reliable D call. The CDR3 loop spans 14 amino acids. The ends were cut back, 7 bases at V and 2 bases at J, with 15 bases in the middle. From germline, CDR1 is MDHEN and CDR2 SYDVKM. The CDR3 bases are TGTGCCAGCACCCCTCACCAGTTTCCCTACGAGCAGTACTTC. The encoded protein is CASTPHQFPYEQYF.

This clonotype has more than one count but fewer than ten. The chain combines TRBV20-1 with TRBJ2-3; D ambiguous. Trimming pared 0 bases from V and 1 base from J, leaving 5 bases between. Germline CDR1 is DFQATT and CDR2 is SNEGSKA (reference sequence). This CDR3 contains 13 residues. Here the CDR3 DNA reads TGCAGTGCTAGAGAGCCGGGCACAGATACGCAGTATTTT. Translated: CSAREPGTDTQYF.